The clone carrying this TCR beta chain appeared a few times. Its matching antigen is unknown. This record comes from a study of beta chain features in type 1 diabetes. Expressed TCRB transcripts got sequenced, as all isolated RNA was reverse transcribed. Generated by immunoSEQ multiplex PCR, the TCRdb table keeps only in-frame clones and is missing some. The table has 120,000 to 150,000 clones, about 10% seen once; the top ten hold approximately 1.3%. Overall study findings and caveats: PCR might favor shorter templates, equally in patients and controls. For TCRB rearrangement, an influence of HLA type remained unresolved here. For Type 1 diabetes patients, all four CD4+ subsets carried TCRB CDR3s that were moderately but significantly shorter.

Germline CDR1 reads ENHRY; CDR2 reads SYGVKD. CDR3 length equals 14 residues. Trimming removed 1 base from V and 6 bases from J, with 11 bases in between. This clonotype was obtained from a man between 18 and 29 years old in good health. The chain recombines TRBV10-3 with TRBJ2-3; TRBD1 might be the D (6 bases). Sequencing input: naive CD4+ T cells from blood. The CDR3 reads CAISEFTQGDTQYF. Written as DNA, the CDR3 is TGTGCCATCAGTGAGTTCACGCAGGGGGATACGCAGTATTTT.